Listed below are T cell receptor beta chains from one sample, sequenced in a study of naive and memory T cell subsets. One entry per CDR3 protein, called by TCRdb with MiXCR from the UMI-ligation and nested PCR reads. In the table there are 89,000 or so distinct CDR3 sequences, around 13% of which are singletons. The specimen was central memory CD4+ T cells from blood. Every receptor here comes from a human donor in good health. CDR3s include the opening cysteine and the closing phenylalanine or tryptophan. A D gene is named only where the DNA matches it firmly. Only part of the rows carry a size: once, few, many, or a class if the clone is expanded.

abundance: .
d_gene: TRBD2
j_gene: TRBJ2-1
v_gene: TRBV9
CDR3nt: TGTGCCAGCAGCGCTCCGGGACTAGCGGGAGGGGGACGGAATGAGCAGTTCTTC
CDR3aa: CASSAPGLAGGGRNEQFF

abundance: .
d_gene: .
j_gene: TRBJ1-1
v_gene: TRBV5-1
CDR3nt: TGCGCCAGCAAATCACCTGTGAACACTGAAGCTTTCTTT
CDR3aa: CASKSPVNTEAFF

abundance: .
d_gene: .
j_gene: TRBJ1-1
v_gene: TRBV5-6
CDR3nt: TGTGCCAGCAGCTTGAATAGGGTAGGAGCTTTCTTT
CDR3aa: CASSLNRVGAFF

abundance: .
d_gene: TRBD2
j_gene: TRBJ2-3
v_gene: TRBV25-1
CDR3nt: TGTGCCAGCAGTCCGGGACTAGCGATCGATACGCAGTATTTT
CDR3aa: CASSPGLAIDTQYF

abundance: few
d_gene: .
j_gene: TRBJ2-2
v_gene: TRBV20-1
CDR3nt: TGCAGTGCTAGGGGGTTAAAGGGAGGAGGAAACACCGGGGAGCTGTTTTTT
CDR3aa: CSARGLKGGGNTGELFF

abundance: many
d_gene: .
j_gene: TRBJ2-7
v_gene: TRBV3-1
CDR3nt: TGTGCCAGCAGCCTAAATTACGAGCAGTACTTC
CDR3aa: CASSLNYEQYF

abundance: few
d_gene: .
j_gene: TRBJ2-4
v_gene: TRBV27
CDR3nt: TGTGCCAGCAGGGGGGGACGTGGTCTAGCCAAAAACATTCAGTACTTC
CDR3aa: CASRGGRGLAKNIQYF

abundance: .
d_gene: .
j_gene: TRBJ1-5
v_gene: TRBV30
CDR3nt: TGTGCCTGGAGTGGACAGGTGGGGCAGCCCCAGCATTTT
CDR3aa: CAWSGQVGQPQHF

abundance: few
d_gene: .
j_gene: TRBJ2-5
v_gene: TRBV29-1
CDR3nt: TGCAGCGCCACAACTTCCCTTGGGACCCAGTACTTC
CDR3aa: CSATTSLGTQYF

abundance: .
d_gene: TRBD1
j_gene: TRBJ1-3
v_gene: TRBV6-1
CDR3nt: TGTGCCAGCAGGCGATCGGACAGGGGAAGCTCTGGAAACACCATATATTTT
CDR3aa: CASRRSDRGSSGNTIYF

abundance: many
d_gene: .
j_gene: TRBJ2-7
v_gene: TRBV20-1
CDR3nt: TGCAGTGCCCTCGGGCAGCAGGGGAGCTACGAGCAGTACTTC
CDR3aa: CSALGQQGSYEQYF

abundance: .
d_gene: .
j_gene: TRBJ2-2
v_gene: TRBV12-3/TRBV12-4
CDR3nt: TGTGCCAGCAGTTTAGCGCGGGGCCCCGGGGAGCTGTTTTTT
CDR3aa: CASSLARGPGELFF

abundance: many
d_gene: TRBD2
j_gene: TRBJ2-3
v_gene: TRBV18
CDR3nt: TGTGCCAGCTCACAATTAGCGGGAGGAACCACAGATACGCAGTATTTT
CDR3aa: CASSQLAGGTTDTQYF

abundance: .
d_gene: TRBD1
j_gene: TRBJ1-1
v_gene: TRBV28
CDR3nt: TGTGCCAGCAGATTTTCAGGGGGCACTGAAGCTTTCTTT
CDR3aa: CASRFSGGTEAFF

abundance: .
d_gene: .
j_gene: TRBJ1-5
v_gene: TRBV28
CDR3nt: TGTGCCAGCAGCAACTTACAGGTGAATCAGCCCCAGCATTTT
CDR3aa: CASSNLQVNQPQHF

abundance: many
d_gene: .
j_gene: TRBJ2-7
v_gene: TRBV10-1
CDR3nt: TGCGCCAGCAGTGAGTCTCGCTACGAGCAGTACTTC
CDR3aa: CASSESRYEQYF

abundance: .
d_gene: TRBD1
j_gene: TRBJ1-1
v_gene: TRBV6-5
CDR3nt: TGTGCCAGCAGTTGGAAGGGACAGGGGGCGAACACTGAAGCTTTCTTT
CDR3aa: CASSWKGQGANTEAFF

abundance: .
d_gene: TRBD1
j_gene: TRBJ1-2
v_gene: TRBV7-9
CDR3nt: TGTGCCAGCAGCTTACCGACAGGGGGTGGCTACACCTTC
CDR3aa: CASSLPTGGGYTF

abundance: .
d_gene: .
j_gene: TRBJ2-3
v_gene: TRBV3-1
CDR3nt: TGTGCCAGCAGCCGTTTTGGGGCCCCGGATACGCAGTATTTT
CDR3aa: CASSRFGAPDTQYF

abundance: many
d_gene: TRBD2
j_gene: TRBJ2-7
v_gene: TRBV12-3/TRBV12-4
CDR3nt: TGTGCCAGCAGTCCACCCCGGACTAGCGGGAGCTCCTACGAGCAGTACTTC
CDR3aa: CASSPPRTSGSSYEQYF

abundance: few
d_gene: .
j_gene: TRBJ2-3
v_gene: TRBV28
CDR3nt: TGTGCCAGCAGTTCTACCCGCACAGATACGCAGTATTTT
CDR3aa: CASSSTRTDTQYF

abundance: many
d_gene: .
j_gene: TRBJ2-1
v_gene: TRBV6-6
CDR3nt: TGTGCCAGCAGTCGTCCGGGACCCCCGGTGAAGTTCTTC
CDR3aa: CASSRPGPPVKFF

abundance: many
d_gene: .
j_gene: TRBJ2-1
v_gene: TRBV2
CDR3nt: TGTGCCAGCAAGGCCCTCGTTGGGTTCGATGAGCAGTTCTTC
CDR3aa: CASKALVGFDEQFF

abundance: many
d_gene: TRBD2
j_gene: TRBJ2-5
v_gene: TRBV4-2
CDR3nt: TGTGCCAGCAGCCGCTCGACTAGCGGAAAAGAGACCCAGTACTTC
CDR3aa: CASSRSTSGKETQYF

abundance: .
d_gene: .
j_gene: TRBJ2-3
v_gene: TRBV5-1
CDR3nt: TGCGCCAGCAGCTTGGGAGCCCATCCCACAGATACGCAGTATTTT
CDR3aa: CASSLGAHPTDTQYF

abundance: few
d_gene: .
j_gene: TRBJ2-1
v_gene: TRBV9
CDR3nt: TGTGCCAGCAGCGTAGAAGTACGCGATGAGCAGTTCTTC
CDR3aa: CASSVEVRDEQFF

abundance: .
d_gene: TRBD1
j_gene: TRBJ1-2
v_gene: TRBV19
CDR3nt: TGTGCCAGTAGTCGGGACAGGGGGCTTGGCTACACCTTC
CDR3aa: CASSRDRGLGYTF

abundance: few
d_gene: TRBD1
j_gene: TRBJ2-1
v_gene: TRBV20-1
CDR3nt: TGCAGTGCAGTGACAGGGGGCTGGTTCGATGAGCAGTTCTTC
CDR3aa: CSAVTGGWFDEQFF

abundance: few
d_gene: .
j_gene: TRBJ2-1
v_gene: TRBV10-3
CDR3nt: TGTGCCATCAGTGAGTCGGCCGGTACAGGGAGGATGAATGAGCAGTTCTTC
CDR3aa: CAISESAGTGRMNEQFF

abundance: medium-sized
d_gene: .
j_gene: TRBJ2-2
v_gene: TRBV11-1
CDR3nt: TGTGCCAGCAGCTTAGCGGGAGGTCAGACCGGGGAGCTGTTTTTT
CDR3aa: CASSLAGGQTGELFF

abundance: .
d_gene: .
j_gene: TRBJ2-3
v_gene: TRBV7-8
CDR3nt: TGTGCCAGCAGCTCCACCCACCGTGCTAGCATCCCAGATACGCAGTATTTT
CDR3aa: CASSSTHRASIPDTQYF

abundance: few
d_gene: .
j_gene: TRBJ2-1
v_gene: TRBV20-1
CDR3nt: TGCAGTGCTAGGAAAGTTCCCAGGTGGCAGGGCTACAATGAGCAGTTCTTC
CDR3aa: CSARKVPRWQGYNEQFF

abundance: .
d_gene: .
j_gene: TRBJ1-4
v_gene: TRBV20-1
CDR3nt: TGCAGTGCTAGAGCCCGGGTCCCGCTGCGGGGCCCAACTAATGAAAAACTGTTTTTT
CDR3aa: CSARARVPLRGPTNEKLFF

abundance: .
d_gene: .
j_gene: TRBJ2-7
v_gene: TRBV3-1
CDR3nt: TGTGCCAGCAGCCACCCCCCCTACGAGCAGTACTTC
CDR3aa: CASSHPPYEQYF

abundance: .
d_gene: .
j_gene: TRBJ2-7
v_gene: TRBV6-5
CDR3nt: TGTGCCAGCAGGAACACCTACGAGCAGTACTTC
CDR3aa: CASRNTYEQYF

abundance: few
d_gene: TRBD1
j_gene: TRBJ2-1
v_gene: TRBV19
CDR3nt: TGTGCCAGTAGTGACGGGACAGGGCACTACAATGAGCAGTTCTTC
CDR3aa: CASSDGTGHYNEQFF

abundance: few
d_gene: .
j_gene: TRBJ1-5
v_gene: TRBV28
CDR3nt: TGTGCCAGCAGTCTCGGAGGGTTGAAGCAGCCCCAGCATTTT
CDR3aa: CASSLGGLKQPQHF

abundance: .
d_gene: .
j_gene: TRBJ2-5
v_gene: TRBV3-1
CDR3nt: TGTGCCAGCAGCCAAGGATGGTCCGGGCGAGAGACCCAGTACTTC
CDR3aa: CASSQGWSGRETQYF

abundance: many
d_gene: TRBD2
j_gene: TRBJ2-7
v_gene: TRBV7-2
CDR3nt: TGTGCCAGCAGCTCCTCGACTAGCGGGAGAATGTACGAGCAGTACTTC
CDR3aa: CASSSSTSGRMYEQYF

abundance: few
d_gene: TRBD1
j_gene: TRBJ1-3
v_gene: TRBV7-2
CDR3nt: TGTGTCAGCAGTTCTACCCGGGACAGAGGAAACACCATATATTTT
CDR3aa: CVSSSTRDRGNTIYF

abundance: .
d_gene: TRBD1
j_gene: TRBJ2-7
v_gene: TRBV28
CDR3nt: TGTGCCAGCAGCCCGACAGGGGGCTCCTACGAGCAGTACTTC
CDR3aa: CASSPTGGSYEQYF

abundance: many
d_gene: .
j_gene: TRBJ2-5
v_gene: TRBV7-2
CDR3nt: TGTGCCAGCAGCTTAGTAATTCGAGGGGAAGAGACCCAGTACTTC
CDR3aa: CASSLVIRGEETQYF

abundance: many
d_gene: .
j_gene: TRBJ2-1
v_gene: TRBV7-2
CDR3nt: TGTGCCAGCAGCTTAGATCGACAGGTCGTAGGGCAGTTCTTC
CDR3aa: CASSLDRQVVGQFF

abundance: .
d_gene: TRBD2
j_gene: TRBJ2-3
v_gene: TRBV29-1
CDR3nt: TGCAGCGTCCGACGGGAGGGCACAGATACGCAGTATTTT
CDR3aa: CSVRREGTDTQYF

abundance: few
d_gene: .
j_gene: TRBJ2-2
v_gene: TRBV2
CDR3nt: TGTGCCAGCAGTGAAGTACGCGGGGAGCTGTTTTTT
CDR3aa: CASSEVRGELFF

abundance: .
d_gene: .
j_gene: TRBJ1-5
v_gene: TRBV7-8
CDR3nt: TGTGCCAGCAGCTTAGCCGCGACAACTAATCAGCCCCAGCATTTT
CDR3aa: CASSLAATTNQPQHF